The 16 T cell receptor beta chains given below trace back to one sample, sequenced in a study of blood T cells in healthy people across ages. A second 7 to 11 cycle PCR used barcoded and J-beta primers. TCRdb fed the 5' RACE reads into MiXCR, producing one record per CDR3 protein. The sample holds fewer than 800,000 distinct CDR3 sequences, around a fifth seen once. Sequencing was done on a sample of blood. These receptors all come from a man between 65 and 79 years old in good health.

The chain carries TRBV10-3 and TRBJ2-2; 9 bases fit TRBD2. The J segment lost 7 bases and the V segment lost 11 bases, leaving 11 bases of the junction unmatched. Germline CDR1 is ENHRY and CDR2 is SYGVKD. There are 14 residues in the CDR3. CDR3 nucleotides: TGTGCCTCCAGAGTAGCGGGAGATGTCGGGGAGCTGTTTTTT. Amino acids: CASRVAGDVGELFF.

This clonotype appeared a few times. The chain has TRBV2 and TRBJ2-7; 7 bases agree with TRBD1. The CDR3 consists of 14 residues. Looked up from germline, CDR1 is SNHLY and CDR2 is FYNNEI. J lost 0 bases, V lost 7 bases, and 6 bases had no gene match. The DNA of the CDR3 is TGTGCCAGCATTATAGACAGGGTCTCCTACGAGCAGTACTTC. This translates into CASIIDRVSYEQYF.

This clonotype was found many times. V gene TRBV3-1 combines with J gene TRBJ2-7; 7 nucleotides align to TRBD1. The length of the CDR3 is 13 residues. The J segment lost 2 bases and the V segment lost 4 bases, leaving 2 bases of the junction unmatched. From germline, CDR1 is LGHDT and CDR2 YNNKEL (reference sequence). The CDR3 DNA follows: TGTGCCAGCAGCCTGCAGGGGGCCTACGAGCAGTACTTC. Its protein is CASSLQGAYEQYF.

The chain uses TRBV2 and TRBJ2-5, with 7 bases matching TRBD2. Germline V gene lookup returns CDR1 SNHLY and CDR2 FYNNEI. Trimming at V came to 8 bases and at J to 2 bases, leaving 5 bases not matched to a gene. The CDR3 runs to 13 residues. The CDR3 bases are TGTGCCAGCCTAGCGGCTTCGCAAGAGACCCAGTACTTC. This encodes CASLAASQETQYF.

This clonotype was counted only a few times. The V gene is TRBV20-1, the J gene TRBJ2-4; D is unclear. This CDR3 has 11 residues. The V gene's germline CDR1 is DFQATT and CDR2 SNEGSKA (reference sequence). V shed 5 bases and J shed 8 bases, with 10 bases lying between them. In nucleotides, the CDR3 is TGCAGTGCTGCCATTGAGGACATTCAGTACTTC. It translates to CSAAIEDIQYF.

In its sample, this clonotype was seen many times. This chain connects TRBV20-1 to TRBJ2-3; TRBD2 aligns across 11 bases. The CDR3 totals 15 residues. Losses at the gene ends were 3 bases for V and 8 bases for J; bases not matched to a gene: 10. Germline CDR1 reads DFQATT; CDR2 reads SNEGSKA (reference sequence). The CDR3 loop reads CSASPSGRPITTQYF. The CDR3 nucleotides are TGCAGTGCTAGTCCTAGCGGGAGGCCAATCACTACGCAGTATTTT.

The rearrangement joins TRBV6-6 to TRBJ1-6, with D possibly TRBD1 on 5 matching bases. The germline CDR1 and CDR2 sequences are MNHNY and SVGAGI (reference sequence). V lost 6 bases to trimming and J lost 7 bases, with 16 bases between them. This CDR3 comprises 15 residues. CDR3 nucleotide sequence: TGTGCCAGCAGCAACTTAATCGGGGGGAATTCACCCCTCCACTTT. Protein: CASSNLIGGNSPLHF.

The CDR3 is CASSLAVAPGYEQFF. The CDR3 nucleotides read TGTGCCAGCAGCTTGGCGGTAGCCCCCGGGTATGAGCAGTTCTTC. This chain links TRBV5-5 with TRBJ2-1; D uncertain. The CDR3 runs to 15 residues. The germline V and J ends were trimmed by 0 bases and 8 bases, with 15 bases remaining between them. The V gene's germline CDR1 is SGHKS and CDR2 YYEKEE (reference sequence).

This clonotype was seen a handful of times. A much larger clone differs by one base, so this may be a read error. V gene TRBV5-1 combines with J gene TRBJ1-1; unclear D gene. This CDR3 is built from 14 residues. Germline lookup yields CDR1 SGHRS and CDR2 YFSETQ. The CDR3 DNA is TGCGCCAGCAGCCCAGACTCGATGAACACTGGAGCTTTCTTT. Its protein is CASSPDSMNTGAFF.

This clonotype was seen only a few times. V usage is TRBV9 and J usage is TRBJ2-7; D perhaps matches TRBD1 (6 bases). V lost 0 bases to trimming and J lost 3 bases, with 13 bases between them. This CDR3 has 15 residues. The germline V gene encodes CDR1 SGDLS and CDR2 YYNGEE. The CDR3 loop reads CASSVAQGIGYEQYF. CDR3 sequence (DNA): TGTGCCAGCAGCGTAGCGCAGGGGATAGGCTACGAGCAGTACTTC. Supplemented by reference TRBV9 and TRBJ2-7, the full variable domain reads DSGVTQTPKHLITATGQRVTLRCSPRSGDLSVYWYQQSLDQGLQFLIQYYNGEERAKGNILERFSAQQFPDLHSELNLSSLELGDSALYFCASSVAQGIGYEQYFGPGTRLTVT.

This clonotype was found a few times. This chain connects TRBV6-6 to TRBJ2-5, with 11 positions matching TRBD2. CDR3 size: 16 residues. Germline V gene sequence: CDR1 MNHNY, CDR2 SVGAGI (reference sequence). The V and J ends lost 7 bases and 5 bases, in that order; junction bases with no gene match: 12. CDR3 in amino acids: CASTYPTSGSGETQYF. The CDR3 DNA is TGTGCCAGCACTTATCCTACTAGCGGGAGCGGGGAGACCCAGTACTTC.

The chain links TRBV10-3 to TRBJ2-2; either TRBD1 or TRBD2 may fit D (5 bases each). CDR3 size: 13 residues. CDR1 and CDR2 from the germline V gene are ENHRY and SYGVKD. For the CDR3, the DNA is TGTGCGACACGGGGAACCCAGGGCGGGGAGCTGTTTTTT. Encoded protein: CATRGTQGGELFF.

The V and J genes are TRBV6-1 and TRBJ2-7, with 8 bases lining up with TRBD1. This CDR3 is 15 amino acids long. The trim removed 7 bases at V and 6 bases at J, leaving 14 bases unmatched. CDR1 and CDR2 from the germline V gene are MNHNS and SASEGT. CDR3 DNA sequence: TGTGCCAGCACCCCACCGGGGACAGGATCGACCGAGCAGTACTTC. Translation gives CASTPPGTGSTEQYF.

This clonotype was counted a few times. The V and J genes are TRBV6-2 or TRBV6-3 and TRBJ2-7, with D possibly matching TRBD2 (6 bases). This CDR3 spans 16 amino acids. From germline, CDR1 is MNHEY and CDR2 SVGEGT. V lost 2 bases and J lost 4, with 18 bases in between. CDR3 bases: TGTGCCAGCAGTTACAAAACAAGGGACTTGGCATACGAGCAGTACTTC. Translation: CASSYKTRDLAYEQYF.

In this sample, this clonotype turned up a few times. The V call is TRBV9, the J call TRBJ2-4; D gene ambiguous. The CDR3 covers 16 residues. The germline gives CDR1 SGDLS, CDR2 YYNGEE. V gave up 4 bases and J gave up 0 bases, with 14 bases separating them. CDR3 region: CASSLDLSLAKNIQYF. Written as DNA, the CDR3 is TGTGCCAGCAGCCTCGACCTAAGTTTAGCCAAAAACATTCAGTACTTC.

The chain employs TRBV3-1 and TRBJ2-2, with D unclear. This CDR3 has 15 residues. Germline-derived CDR1 and CDR2 are LGHDT and YNNKEL (reference sequence). The V end lost 1 base, the J end lost 1 base, and 7 bases lay between the germline ends. The CDR3 protein is CASSQGWGNTGELFF. The CDR3 DNA reads TGTGCCAGCAGCCAAGGATGGGGGAACACCGGGGAGCTGTTTTTT. Filled out from reference TRBV3-1 and TRBJ2-2, the complete variable domain reads DTAVSQTPKYLVTQMGNDKSIKCEQNLGHDTMYWYKQDSKKFLKIMFSYNNKELIINETVPNRFSPKSPDKAHLNLHINSLELGDSAVYFCASSQGWGNTGELFFGEGSRLTVL.